This TCR beta chain emerged from a study of blood T cells in healthy people across ages. Isolation of PBMCs gave at least 7 million cells per sample. Using a J-beta primer mix together with a sample-barcoded 5' primer, a second PCR was run for about 7 to 12 cycles. TCRdb reprocessed the 5' RACE reads with MiXCR, giving one entry per CDR3 protein. The sample has 600,000 or so distinct CDR3 sequences, around 20% seen once; the top ten hold roughly 3.6%. Germline V lookup: CDR1 SGHKS, CDR2 YYEKEE (reference sequence). V was pared by 4 bases and J by 2 bases, with 13 bases between. The CDR3 length is 15 residues.

The chain couples TRBV5-5 to TRBJ2-1; no reliable D call. Sequenced input: blood. The receptor was isolated from a man in his sixties or seventies in good health. CDR3 protein: CASSPYSGPYNEQFF. The DNA for the CDR3 is TGTGCCAGCAGCCCCTATTCCGGTCCCTACAATGAGCAGTTCTTC.